Detailed here is one T cell receptor (beta chain). Its antigen is unidentified. This sequence may be a read error, since a much larger clone differs from it by one base. The data were taken from a study of read filtering for tumor transcriptome and immune sequencing. Study-level findings and limits: Roughly four fifths of IR-seq clonotypes had one read, totaling 3% to 4% of reads; RNA-seq: around 70% and 40%.

This library used roughly 400 ng RNA and molecular barcoded adaptors spanning alpha/delta and beta/gamma chains. TCRdb independently ran MiXCR on the reads; one entry per CDR3 protein. The table has 35,000 to 50,000 distinct CDR3 sequences, roughly an eighth seen once. At the time of active disease, bone marrow was collected from every patient. CDR1 and CDR2 from the germline V gene are SGHNT and YENEEA. There are 13 residues in the CDR3. Between the trimmed V and J ends, which lost 5 bases and 3 bases, there was a span of 10 bases. This clonotype was sampled from a donor at least 40 years old with multiple myeloma. The V gene is TRBV11-3, the J gene TRBJ1-1, with a possible D match to TRBD1 (5 bases). Sequenced: a population of CD138-negative cells sorted from bone marrow. The CDR3: CASSPGTYTEAFF. The CDR3 DNA sequence: TGTGCCAGCAGCCCCGGGACGTACACTGAAGCTTTCTTT.